What follows is one TCR beta chain and its context. The target antigen is unknown. Method: immunoSEQ multiplex PCR; TCRdb's copy keeps in-frame clones and lacks some. The data show 25,000 to 30,000 clones, roughly 80% seen once. The data originate from a study of a mutant IDH1 vaccine in newly diagnosed glioma. Study-level background: Before enrollment, the patients had been treated with radiotherapy alone, temozolomide alone, or both together. Most of them had received both.

Time point noted: week 23, last vaccination. Vaccinated patients received 300 ug of mutant IDH1 20-mer peptide per dose, with topical imiquimod. The TCR sequence derives from a woman aged 30 to 39 with glioma. The input for sequencing was PBMCs, taken from a glioma patient whose treatment included an IDH1 peptide vaccine.

CDR3 residues: CASSSREDTEAFF. CDR3 coding DNA: TGTGCCAGCAGTTCCCGGGAAGACACTGAAGCTTTCTTT. The chain is built from TRBV28 and TRBJ1-1; D not certain. The germline V gene has CDR1 MDHEN and CDR2 SYDVKM. The CDR3 is 13 residues long. The V and J ends lost 4 bases and 3 bases respectively, with 9 bases between them.